The rows below give T cell receptor beta chains drawn from one sample of a study of beta chain features in type 1 diabetes. Some clones are missing from TCRdb's copy, which holds only in-frame ones; the method was immunoSEQ multiplex PCR. The table lists 40,000 to 55,000 clones, just under 45% of them singletons. Material for sequencing was stem cell memory CD4+ T cells from blood. The receptors were gathered from a man aged 25 to 45 with type 1 diabetes. Each CDR3 is given with its conserved first and last residue. Fields, in order: J gene, V gene, clone size, D gene, CDR3 length, CDR3 protein, CDR3 DNA. The D gene is left open where the match is weak. Clone sizes are given selectively: once, few, many, or a class where the clone is expanded.

TRBJ2-3 TRBV4-2 few TRBD2 16 CASSQDRTSGTDTQYF TGTGCCAGCAGCCAAGATAGAACTAGCGGCACAGATACGCAGTATTTT
TRBJ2-4 TRBV18 once TRBD1 14 CASSPPGGRHIQYF TGTGCCAGCTCACCACCAGGGGGCCGGCACATTCAGTACTTC
TRBJ2-6 TRBV19 - TRBD1 17 CASSWGTGKAGANVLTF TGTGCCAGTAGTTGGGGGACAGGGAAAGCTGGGGCCAACGTCCTGACTTTC
TRBJ2-5 TRBV25-1 few TRBD2 14 CASSPRLARETQYF TGTGCCAGCAGTCCCCGACTAGCCCGGGAGACCCAGTACTTC
TRBJ2-1 TRBV5-1 - TRBD2 16 CASSSIAGSSYNEQFF TGCGCCAGCAGCTCCATAGCGGGGAGCTCCTACAATGAGCAGTTCTTC
TRBJ2-3 TRBV5-1 - - 14 CASSLAGVGDTQYF TGCGCCAGCAGCTTGGCGGGAGTCGGAGATACGCAGTATTTT
TRBJ1-3 TRBV25-1 - - 14 CASKEHTTGNTIYF TGTGCCAGTAAAGAACATACTACTGGAAACACCATATATTTT
TRBJ2-3 TRBV4-1 - TRBD2 14 CASSPGLAWDTQYF TGCGCCAGCAGCCCGGGACTAGCGTGGGATACGCAGTATTTT
TRBJ1-2 TRBV28 - TRBD1 14 CASREPQGAVGYTF TGTGCCAGCAGAGAACCTCAGGGGGCGGTTGGCTACACCTTC
TRBJ2-2 TRBV30 - - 13 CAWDRSNTGELFF TGTGCCTGGGACAGATCGAACACCGGGGAGCTGTTTTTT
TRBJ2-2 TRBV25-1 few TRBD2 18 CASSENWGGRTNTGELFF TGTGCCAGCAGTGAAAACTGGGGCGGGAGGACGAACACCGGGGAGCTGTTTTTT
TRBJ1-1 TRBV5-1 - - 12 CASSFSQGEAFF TGCGCCAGCAGCTTTAGTCAGGGCGAAGCTTTCTTT
TRBJ1-1 TRBV20-1 few - 10 CSAVDSEAFF TGCAGTGCGGTGGACAGTGAAGCTTTCTTT
TRBJ2-5 TRBV28 - - 13 CASSFWGEETQYF TGTGCCAGCAGTTTCTGGGGAGAGGAGACCCAGTACTTC
TRBJ2-1 TRBV18 few - 12 CASSPSGNEQFF TGTGCCAGCTCCCCGTCCGGCAATGAGCAGTTCTTC
TRBJ2-7 TRBV11-2 - TRBD2 16 CASSRTYTGGAYEQYF TGTGCCAGCAGCCGAACGTATACCGGGGGGGCCTACGAGCAGTACTTC
TRBJ2-3 TRBV5-1 few TRBD1 21 CASRGDRSGSEWSLGTDTQYF TGCGCCAGCAGGGGGGACAGGTCGGGGTCGGAATGGTCTTTAGGCACAGATACGCAGTATTTT
TRBJ2-1 TRBV11-2 few TRBD2 16 CASSYPNSGRGNEQFF TGTGCCAGCAGTTACCCTAATAGCGGGAGGGGGAATGAGCAGTTCTTC
TRBJ1-3 TRBV19 - - 15 CASRTTGISGNTIYF TGTGCCAGTAGGACCACGGGGATCTCTGGAAACACCATATATTTT
TRBJ2-1 TRBV5-6 - - 11 CASSLKHEQFF TGTGCCAGCAGCTTAAAGCATGAGCAGTTCTTC
TRBJ2-1 TRBV11-2 - - 17 CASSLLILVASYNEQFF TGTGCCAGCAGCTTGCTCATACTAGTTGCGTCCTACAATGAGCAGTTCTTC
TRBJ2-1 TRBV4-2 - TRBD2 15 CASGAGLAGGNEQFF TGTGCCAGCGGTGCGGGGCTAGCGGGAGGCAATGAGCAGTTCTTC
TRBJ2-7 TRBV27 - - 13 CASSLADSYEQYF TGTGCCAGCAGTTTGGCGGATTCCTACGAGCAGTACTTC
TRBJ1-2 TRBV9 - TRBD1 17 CASSLTGQGVTNYGYTF TGTGCCAGCAGCTTAACCGGACAGGGAGTTACGAACTATGGCTACACCTTC
TRBJ1-1 TRBV15 few - 13 CATLGQRRTEAFF TGTGCCACCCTTGGACAGCGCCGCACTGAAGCTTTCTTT
TRBJ1-5 TRBV27 - - 14 CASSIGQWGSPQHF TGTGCCAGCAGTATCGGACAGTGGGGTTCGCCCCAGCATTTT
TRBJ2-7 TRBV5-1 - TRBD1 15 CASRPGQRSSYEQYF TGCGCCAGCAGGCCGGGACAGAGGAGCTCCTACGAGCAGTACTTC
TRBJ2-1 TRBV11-1 - - 11 CASSRSNEQFF TGTGCCAGCAGCCGTAGTAATGAGCAGTTCTTC
TRBJ2-1 TRBV19 - TRBD2 13 CASHTSGNNEQFF TGTGCCAGTCATACTAGCGGGAATAATGAGCAGTTCTTC
TRBJ2-1 TRBV7-2 - - 14 CASSFQGSNNEQFF TGTGCCAGCAGCTTCCAGGGGTCTAACAATGAGCAGTTCTTC
TRBJ1-4 TRBV4-1 - TRBD1 16 CASSQDSGTGNEKLFF TGCGCCAGCAGCCAAGATTCCGGGACAGGGAATGAAAAACTGTTTTTT
TRBJ1-1 TRBV28 - - 13 CASIFSGGREAFF TGTGCCAGCATTTTCTCCGGCGGCAGAGAAGCTTTCTTT
TRBJ2-7 TRBV18 - - 13 CASSLRTPDEQYF TGTGCCAGCTCACTACGTACTCCCGACGAGCAGTACTTC
TRBJ2-5 TRBV7-6 - - 13 CASSLVGPETQYF TGTGCCAGCAGTCTCGTGGGCCCTGAGACCCAGTACTTC
TRBJ1-2 TRBV30 - - 14 CAWSYRVWLSGYTF TGTGCCTGGAGCTACAGGGTTTGGTTGTCGGGCTACACCTTC
TRBJ2-7 TRBV29-1 - - 14 CSVKVLGLRYEQYF TGCAGCGTTAAAGTCTTGGGACTTCGCTACGAGCAGTACTTC
TRBJ2-6 TRBV7-9 - TRBD1 15 CASSRDSSGANVLTF TGTGCCAGCAGCCGGGACAGCTCTGGGGCCAACGTCCTGACTTTC
TRBJ2-2 TRBV5-6 - - 14 CASKTGRNTGELFF TGTGCCAGTAAGACAGGTCGAAACACCGGGGAGCTGTTTTTT
TRBJ2-5 TRBV11-1 - - 15 CASSLEGAFYETQYF TGTGCCAGCAGCTTGGAAGGGGCGTTTTATGAGACCCAGTACTTC
TRBJ1-1 TRBV18 - - 14 CASSPTTGDTEAFF TGTGCCAGCTCACCAACAACGGGAGACACTGAAGCTTTCTTT
TRBJ1-5 TRBV15 - - 16 CATSSPLLGYNQPQHF TGTGCCACCAGCAGCCCACTTCTCGGGTACAATCAGCCCCAGCATTTT
TRBJ1-1 TRBV2 few - 14 CASRGRGFETEAFF TGTGCCAGCAGAGGCAGGGGATTCGAAACTGAAGCTTTCTTT
TRBJ2-5 TRBV5-1 - TRBD2 15 CASSSNLAEQETQYF TGCGCCAGCAGCTCGAACCTAGCGGAACAAGAGACCCAGTACTTC
TRBJ2-7 TRBV19 few - 13 CASSIDSAYEQYF TGTGCCAGTAGTATCGACTCAGCCTACGAGCAGTACTTC
TRBJ2-5 TRBV9 - - 13 CASSSRGGETQYF TGTGCCAGCAGCTCCCGCGGAGGAGAGACCCAGTACTTC
TRBJ2-1 TRBV10-3 - TRBD1 16 CAISDRGSTTYNEQFF TGTGCCATCAGCGACAGGGGCTCCACTACCTACAATGAGCAGTTCTTC
TRBJ2-7 TRBV18 - TRBD2 17 CASSPQTSGTSSYEQYF TGTGCCAGCTCACCACAGACTAGCGGAACGAGCTCCTACGAGCAGTACTTC
TRBJ2-1 TRBV11-2 few - 14 CASSFAGMYNEQFF TGTGCCAGCAGCTTTGCGGGAATGTACAATGAGCAGTTCTTC
TRBJ2-1 TRBV6-4 - TRBD2 16 CASRPTLAGGYNEQFF TGTGCCAGCAGGCCTACTCTAGCGGGAGGGTACAATGAGCAGTTCTTC
TRBJ1-2 TRBV5-5 - TRBD1 13 CASRPGTGYGYTF TGTGCCAGCAGGCCCGGGACAGGGTACGGCTACACCTTC
TRBJ2-3 TRBV27 few - 15 CASSLLAGLTDTQYF TGTGCCAGCAGTTTGTTAGCCGGACTCACAGATACGCAGTATTTT
TRBJ2-1 TRBV5-1 - - 16 CASMTRAPSLNNEQFF TGCGCCAGCATGACTAGGGCCCCTTCTTTGAACAATGAGCAGTTCTTC
TRBJ2-7 TRBV7-2 - - 12 CASSLQGYEQYF TGTGCCAGCAGCTTACAGGGTTACGAGCAGTACTTC